The T cell receptor beta chain described here comes from a study of human versus mouse CDR3 diversity and MHC coevolution. Study information: Reported immunoSEQ sensitivity was one in 200,000 T cells, with reduced amplification bias.

Trimming took 4 bases from V and 4 from J; bases not matched to a gene: 3. The CDR3 totals 13 residues. The germline V gene encodes CDR1 MNHEY and CDR2 SMNVEV (reference sequence). TCRdb's table, derived via immunoSEQ multiplex PCR, lists solely in-frame clones and lacks some. This table holds tens of thousands of clones, 93% found once. Naive CD4 T cells were sorted as CD45RO-negative, CD62L-positive. In this sample, this clone turned up once. Its matching antigen is unknown. Study outcomes and limitations: About 6 MHC II alleles selected the human T cells. The lowest clonal inequality scores came from most of the three human donors.

The receptor's source is a person aged 30 to 70 in good health. The V gene is TRBV27, the J gene TRBJ2-5; 7 nucleotides agree with TRBD2. Sample: naive CD4+ T cells from blood. Subset here: CD45RO-negative CD62L-positive naive CD4 T cells. CDR3 region: CASSWTRRETQYF. CDR3 in DNA: TGTGCCAGCAGTTGGACTAGGAGAGAGACCCAGTACTTC.